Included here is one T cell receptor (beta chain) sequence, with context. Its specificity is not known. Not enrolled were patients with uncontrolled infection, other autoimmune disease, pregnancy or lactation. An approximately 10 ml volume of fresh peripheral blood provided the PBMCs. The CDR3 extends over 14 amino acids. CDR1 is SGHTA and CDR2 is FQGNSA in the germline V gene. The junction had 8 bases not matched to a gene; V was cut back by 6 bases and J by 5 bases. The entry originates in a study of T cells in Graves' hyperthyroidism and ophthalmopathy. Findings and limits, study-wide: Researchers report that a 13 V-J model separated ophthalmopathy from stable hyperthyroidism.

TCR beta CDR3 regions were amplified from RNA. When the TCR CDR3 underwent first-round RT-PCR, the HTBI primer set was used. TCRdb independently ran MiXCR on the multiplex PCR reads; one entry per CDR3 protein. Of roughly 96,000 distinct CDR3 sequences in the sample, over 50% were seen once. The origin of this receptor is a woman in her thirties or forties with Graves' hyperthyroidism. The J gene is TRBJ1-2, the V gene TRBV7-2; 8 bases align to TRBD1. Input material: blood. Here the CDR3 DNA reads TGTGCCAGCAGTTTATTCGACAGGGGTTATGGCTACACCTTC. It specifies CASSLFDRGYGYTF.